One and the same sample provided the 31 T cell receptor beta chains below, sequenced in a study of neurological immune-mediated disorders. TCRdb independently ran MiXCR on the 5' RACE reads; one entry per CDR3 protein. The data hold fewer than 40,000 distinct CDR3 sequences, with under 6% observed a single time. Input material: CD4+ T cells from blood. Every receptor here comes from a woman aged 45 to 65 in good health.

The sample holds many counts of this clonotype. The J gene is TRBJ1-1, the V gene TRBV7-2, with 7 nucleotides matching TRBD1. The germline CDR1 and CDR2 sequences are SGHTA and FQGNSA. The CDR3 runs to 14 residues. Unmatched junction bases numbered 10, after V lost 5 bases and J lost 7 bases. CDR3 region: CASSEKTGLREAFF. The DNA of the CDR3 is TGTGCCAGCAGCGAAAAGACAGGGTTGCGTGAAGCTTTCTTT.

This clonotype appeared many times. This chain links TRBV11-2 with TRBJ1-6; no reliable D call. The CDR3 covers 12 residues. CDR1 and CDR2 (germline): SGHAT, FQNNGV. The V and J ends lost 5 bases and 7 bases respectively, with 6 bases between them. CDR3 region: CASSLGNSPLHF. The CDR3 DNA is TGTGCCAGCAGCCTTGGGAATTCACCCCTCCACTTT.

This clonotype was seen ten or more times. This rearrangement joins TRBV28 to TRBJ1-1; D unresolved. The CDR3 totals 13 residues. Germline CDR1 MDHEN, CDR2 SYDVKM. The germline V and J ends were trimmed by 7 bases and 0 bases, with 9 bases remaining between them. DNA for the CDR3: TGTGCCAGCATTAAGGAGATGAACACTGAAGCTTTCTTT. Protein: CASIKEMNTEAFF.

Many counts were recorded for this clonotype. The chain carries TRBV6-2 or TRBV6-3 and TRBJ1-5; 9 bases are shared with TRBD1. The trim removed 5 bases at V and 7 bases at J, leaving 6 bases unmatched. Germline loops: CDR1 MNHEY, CDR2 SVGEGT. The CDR3 is 14 residues long. The CDR3 DNA is TGTGCCAGCAGTACGGACAGGGGATACCAGCCCCAGCATTTT. Its translation is CASSTDRGYQPQHF.

The CDR3 region has the DNA TGCGCCAGCAGCTTGACAGGGGAATCCTACGAGCAGTACTTC. As protein: CASSLTGESYEQYF. This sequence joins TRBV5-1 and TRBJ2-7; TRBD1 aligns across 7 bases. V dropped 1 base and J dropped 1; count of bases not matched to a gene: 2. In germline, CDR1 is SGHRS, CDR2 YFSETQ. This CDR3 spans 14 amino acids.

This clonotype came up many times. The chain joins TRBV12-3 or TRBV12-4 to TRBJ2-7, with TRBD1 identical over 8 bases. The CDR3 sequence is 16 residues long. J lost 1 base, V lost 5 bases, and 10 bases had no gene match. The DNA of the CDR3 is TGTGCCAGCAGTAACCCAGGACAGGGCCGATCCTACGAGCAGTACTTC. It specifies CASSNPGQGRSYEQYF.

This clonotype was counted many times. J is TRBJ2-7 and V is TRBV27; D remains unclear. Between the trimmed V and J ends, which lost 5 bases and 0 bases, there was a span of 11 bases. This CDR3 contains 14 residues. Germline V CDR1 and CDR2: MNHEY, SMNVEV (reference sequence). The DNA of the CDR3 is TGTGCCAGCAGTCCGAAAAGGAGCTCCTACGAGCAGTACTTC. Residues: CASSPKRSSYEQYF.

This clonotype was observed many times. V and J are TRBV7-6 and TRBJ2-1; D unresolved. The CDR3 has 13 residues. V was trimmed by 1 base and J by 5 bases, leaving 6 bases between them. Germline V gene lookup returns CDR1 SGHVS and CDR2 FNYEAQ. This chain's CDR3 is CASSLVLDNEQFF. The CDR3 coding sequence is TGTGCCAGCAGCTTAGTATTAGACAATGAGCAGTTCTTC. Variable domain in full (rest from reference TRBV7-6 and TRBJ2-1): GAGVSQSPRYKVTKRGQDVALRCDPISGHVSLYWYRQALGQGPEFLTYFNYEAQQDKSGLPNDRFSAERPEGSISTLTIQRTEQRDSAMYRCASSLVLDNEQFFGPGTRLTVL.

This clonotype was recorded many times. The genes are TRBV20-1 and TRBJ2-3; TRBD2 might be the D (6 bases). V shed 4 bases and J shed 6 bases, with 17 bases lying between them. The CDR3 consists of 14 residues. Germline V gene sequence: CDR1 DFQATT, CDR2 SNEGSKA (reference sequence). The CDR3 sequence is CSAKKVGGEDTQYF. CDR3 DNA sequence: TGCAGTGCTAAGAAGGTGGGGGGAGAGGATACGCAGTATTTT.

This clonotype was detected many times. The chain couples TRBV14 to TRBJ2-3; TRBD2 aligns across 11 bases. The V and J ends lost 3 bases and 5 bases, in that order; junction bases with no gene match: 4. This CDR3 comprises 15 residues. The germline CDR1 and CDR2 sequences are SGHDN and FVKESK. The CDR3 reads CASSQLAGGGDTQYF. CDR3 sequence (DNA): TGTGCCAGCAGCCAGCTAGCGGGGGGCGGAGATACGCAGTATTTT.

This clonotype was recorded at least ten times. V gene TRBV5-1 combines with J gene TRBJ1-5; D is unresolved. Trimming took 9 bases from V and 5 from J, leaving 12 bases between them. The V gene's germline CDR1 is SGHRS and CDR2 YFSETQ. This CDR3 spans 12 amino acids. For the CDR3, the DNA is TGCGCCAATAAACCCGGGGATCAGCCCCAGCATTTT. It yields the protein CANKPGDQPQHF.

This clonotype has only one observation. The genes are TRBV20-1 and TRBJ2-7; 7 nucleotides line up with TRBD1. Trimming cost V 5 bases and J 2 bases; bases outside gene matches: 9. In germline, CDR1 is DFQATT, CDR2 SNEGSKA (reference sequence). This CDR3 has 14 amino acids. The CDR3 region is CSAPQGVGPYEQYF. Written as DNA, the CDR3 is TGCAGTGCTCCTCAGGGGGTTGGTCCCTACGAGCAGTACTTC.

This clonotype is medium-sized. The chain links TRBV24-1 to TRBJ2-3, with 12 bases aligning to TRBD2. This CDR3 comprises 17 residues. Germline-derived CDR1 and CDR2 are KGHDR and SFDVKD. Trimming took 7 bases from V and 6 from J; bases not matched to a gene: 13. In DNA form, the CDR3 reads TGTGCCACCAGGGCAGGACCCGGGACTAGCGGGCCCGATACGCAGTATTTT. It translates to CATRAGPGTSGPDTQYF.

This clonotype was counted many times. The chain combines TRBV5-1 with TRBJ2-1; 9 bases are shared with TRBD2. The V gene's germline CDR1 is SGHRS and CDR2 YFSETQ. The CDR3 is 13 residues long. Germline trimming cut 7 bases from V and 5 bases from J; bases unmatched to any gene: 4. CDR3 residues: CASGRLADNEQFF. The CDR3 nucleotides are TGCGCCAGCGGGAGACTAGCGGACAATGAGCAGTTCTTC.

The table lists this clonotype with many counts. This sequence joins TRBV28 and TRBJ1-3; D remains ambiguous. Trimming left V 4 bases short and J 0 bases short, with 13 bases between. Germline V lookup: CDR1 MDHEN, CDR2 SYDVKM. This CDR3 region has 16 residues. The CDR3 here is CASSSLRVGSGNTIYF. The CDR3 DNA reads as TGTGCCAGCAGTTCACTCCGGGTCGGCTCTGGAAACACCATATATTTT.

In this sample, this clonotype turned up many times. V and J are TRBV28 and TRBJ1-2, with D possibly being TRBD1 (6 bases). The CDR3 has 13 residues. V lost 2 bases and J 4 bases, leaving 8 bases between the germline ends. Germline V gene lookup returns CDR1 MDHEN and CDR2 SYDVKM. In DNA form, the CDR3 reads TGTGCCAGCAGTTTAGAGGGGGGCTATGGCTACACCTTC. Translated, it gives CASSLEGGYGYTF.

This clonotype is medium-sized by share. This chain joins TRBV4-3 and TRBJ1-3; D gene unclear. Per germline, CDR1 LGHNA and CDR2 YSLEER. The germline V and J ends were trimmed by 0 bases and 0 bases, with 9 bases remaining between them. This CDR3 has 16 residues. CDR3 protein: CASSQDLKSSGNTIYF. The CDR3 DNA reads as TGCGCCAGCAGCCAAGATTTGAAGAGCTCTGGAAACACCATATATTTT.

The rearrangement joins TRBV5-1 to TRBJ2-3; maybe TRBD1 (5 bases). Germline V gene data show CDR1 as SGHRS and CDR2 as YFSETQ. The length of the CDR3 is 14 residues. The ends were cut back, 2 bases at V and 6 bases at J, with 13 bases in the middle. CDR3 protein: CASSFVWGGDTQYF. In DNA form, the CDR3 reads TGCGCCAGCAGCTTCGTGTGGGGCGGCGATACGCAGTATTTT.

This clonotype has ten or more counts. The rearrangement uses TRBV3-1 and TRBJ2-3; maybe TRBD2 (5 bases). Per the germline V gene, CDR1 is LGHDT and CDR2 is YNNKEL (reference sequence). Trimming took off 0 bases at V and 1 base at J, with 11 bases between the two ends. The CDR3 has 16 residues. The CDR3 region is CASSQDPGIRTDTQYF. CDR3 coding DNA: TGTGCCAGCAGCCAAGATCCCGGGATCCGCACAGATACGCAGTATTTT.

This clonotype was observed at least ten times. The rearrangement joins TRBV20-1 to TRBJ2-3, with D uncertain. Germline V gives CDR1 DFQATT, CDR2 SNEGSKA (reference sequence). V lost 5 bases, J lost 4 bases, and 10 bases lay in between. The CDR3 loop spans 12 amino acids. The CDR3 spells CSAPPRADTQYF. CDR3 bases: TGCAGTGCTCCCCCCCGCGCAGATACGCAGTATTTT.

This clonotype was recorded many times. V is TRBV28 and J is TRBJ2-7; no clear D gene. This CDR3 contains 15 residues. CDR1 is MDHEN and CDR2 is SYDVKM in the germline V gene. Trimming took 5 bases from V and 1 from J, leaving 15 bases between them. The CDR3 loop reads CASSTTDPTSYEQYF. CDR3 DNA: TGTGCCAGCAGTACCACAGACCCCACTTCCTACGAGCAGTACTTC.

This clonotype came up many times. CDR3 in DNA: TGTGCCAGTGGGCGAGATGGGCGGGGAGCTAGCACAGATACGCAGTATTTT. It yields the protein CASGRDGRGASTDTQYF. This chain connects TRBV19 to TRBJ2-3, with D possibly being TRBD2 (6 bases). This CDR3 spans 17 amino acids. V shed 8 bases and J shed 0 bases, with 21 bases lying between them. Germline V CDR1 and CDR2: LNHDA, SQIVND (reference sequence).

This clonotype occurred many times. This chain uses TRBV12-3 or TRBV12-4 with TRBJ2-5, with 8 bases that match TRBD1. After removal of 5 bases from V and 7 bases from J, the junction contained 6 bases not matched to a gene. This CDR3 comprises 13 residues. Here the CDR3 reads CASSPGQETTQYF. As DNA, the CDR3 is TGTGCCAGCAGTCCGGGACAGGAGACGACCCAGTACTTC.

This clonotype was recorded many times. This chain links TRBV7-2 with TRBJ1-2, with D unresolved. Germline CDR1 is SGHTA and CDR2 is FQGNSA. The V gene lost 1 base and the J gene lost 2 bases, with 8 bases spanning the gap. This CDR3 comprises 14 residues. The CDR3 is CASSLDRSNYGYTF. As DNA, the CDR3 is TGTGCCAGCAGCTTAGACAGAAGCAACTATGGCTACACCTTC.

This clonotype is categorized as medium-sized. This chain links TRBV5-1 with TRBJ2-7, with D possibly being TRBD2 (5 bases). The CDR3 has 15 residues. Between the trimmed V and J ends, which lost 0 bases and 0 bases, there was a span of 10 bases. The V gene's germline CDR1 is SGHRS and CDR2 YFSETQ. The CDR3 nucleotides are TGCGCCAGCAGCTTGGGTGGAGCGGACTCCTACGAGCAGTACTTC. It specifies CASSLGGADSYEQYF.

The CDR3, as DNA: TGTGCCAGCAGAAAAAGGGGGGTCGGCACTGAAGCTTTCTTT. Its protein product is CASRKRGVGTEAFF. This chain uses TRBV19 with TRBJ1-1; TRBD1 might be the D (6 bases). CDR1 and CDR2 from the germline V gene are LNHDA and SQIVND (reference sequence). Trimming removed 9 bases at V and 4 bases at J, with 18 bases between. This CDR3 is built from 14 residues.

In its sample, this clonotype was seen many times. The chain uses TRBV7-9 and TRBJ2-1, with a weak D call TRBD1 (6 bases). Trimming pared 5 bases from V and 5 bases from J, leaving 19 bases between. This CDR3 contains 16 residues. CDR1 and CDR2 (germline): SEHNR, FQNEAQ (reference sequence). CDR3 bases: TGTGCCAGCAGCGACCTGGTGACAGGTGGGGACAATGAGCAGTTCTTC. It translates to CASSDLVTGGDNEQFF.

This clonotype was observed at least ten times. The rearrangement links TRBV29-1 to TRBJ1-1; TRBD1 agrees at 11 bases. V shed 7 bases, J shed 2 bases, and the junction held 3 bases outside the gene matches. CDR1 and CDR2 (germline): SQVTM, ANQGSEA. This CDR3 has 13 amino acids. The CDR3 loop reads CSGGQGANTEAFF. Written as DNA, the CDR3 is TGCAGCGGTGGACAGGGGGCTAACACTGAAGCTTTCTTT.

Ten or more counts support this clonotype. V is TRBV20-1 and J is TRBJ2-7; the match to TRBD1 covers 10 bases. Germline assignment: CDR1 DFQATT and CDR2 SNEGSKA (reference sequence). CDR3 length equals 14 residues. The J segment lost 2 bases and the V segment lost 1 base, leaving 2 bases of the junction unmatched. For the CDR3, the DNA is TGCAGTGCTAGAGCCGGACAGGGGGCCTACGAGCAGTACTTC. Translated, it gives CSARAGQGAYEQYF.

This clonotype was counted many times. The chain links TRBV5-1 to TRBJ2-5; D unclear. This CDR3 contains 15 residues. Trimming pared 0 bases from V and 5 bases from J, leaving 14 bases between. Germline assignment: CDR1 SGHRS and CDR2 YFSETQ. For the CDR3, the DNA is TGCGCCAGCAGCTTGGAGCTAGACCCCGGGGAGACCCAGTACTTC. The encoded protein is CASSLELDPGETQYF. Supplemented by reference TRBV5-1 and TRBJ2-5, the full variable domain reads KAGVTQTPRYLIKTRGQQVTLSCSPISGHRSVSWYQQTPGQGLQFLFEYFSETQRNKGNFPGRFSGRQFSNSRSEMNVSTLELGDSALYLCASSLELDPGETQYFGPGTRLLVL.

This clonotype was picked up many times. V gene TRBV5-5 combines with J gene TRBJ1-1; no clear D. The V end lost 2 bases, the J end lost 3 bases, and 8 bases lay between the germline ends. Germline values: CDR1 SGHKS, CDR2 YYEKEE (reference sequence). This CDR3 is built from 13 residues. In nucleotides, the CDR3 is TGTGCCAGCAGCTTCCTAGGGCACACTGAAGCTTTCTTT. This codes for CASSFLGHTEAFF.